The 23 T cell receptor beta chains in this list originate from one sample, sequenced in a study of regulatory T cells in long-lasting Graves disease (TCRdb year 2021). Reading the label with the study, this specimen's time point is: newly diagnosed GD, antithyroid drugs for less than 3 months. RNA was extracted from PBMCs in TRIzol for both TCR sequencing and RNA sequencing. The library was obtained by multiplex PCR. The instrument given in TCRdb is Illumina HiSeq 4000. To build TCR beta libraries, CDR3 regions were amplified by Arm-PCR using iRepertoire HTBI primers. Clones were called with MiXCR by TCRdb after fastp trimmed the public reads at Q25, and only in-frame beta chains were retained. Entries that share a CDR3 protein sequence are merged under the most common genes and DNA. Here the sample has approximately 480,000 distinct CDR3 sequences; 15% to 20% occur a single time. Over 9% of the sample is held by the ten biggest clonotypes.

These sequences were also reported in another study, on T cells in Graves' hyperthyroidism and ophthalmopathy.

This sample comprised peripheral blood mononuclear cells (PBMCs), obtained at new diagnosis, from a patient treated with antithyroid drugs. Every receptor here comes from a man aged 40-49 years with Graves disease. Donor details come from another sample of the same person, matched by shared clones.

This clonotype was recorded many times. This sequence joins TRBV30 and TRBJ2-2; unclear D gene. With 4 bases removed from V and 5 bases from J, the gap between germline ends came to 5 bases. This CDR3 spans 11 amino acids. Germline values: CDR1 GTSNPN, CDR2 SVGIG (reference sequence). The CDR3, as DNA: TGTGCCTGGACGATGACCGGGGAGCTGTTTTTT. Translated: CAWTMTGELFF.

This clonotype was seen more than once but under ten times. The chain uses TRBV6-2 or TRBV6-3 and TRBJ2-3, with 9 positions matching TRBD2. Germline CDR1 reads MNHEY; CDR2 reads SVGEGT. J gave up 4 bases and V 5 bases, and 7 bases lay outside the gene matches. This CDR3 has 15 residues. This CDR3 reads CASSDTSGPADTQYF. CDR3 coding DNA: TGTGCCAGCAGTGATACTAGCGGGCCGGCAGATACGCAGTATTTT.

This clonotype was detected only a few times. The V call is TRBV6-1, the J call TRBJ2-7; 10 bases align to TRBD2. V dropped 1 base and J dropped 5; count of bases not matched to a gene: 5. This CDR3 is 15 amino acids long. Germline CDR1 is MNHNS and CDR2 is SASEGT. The CDR3 here is CASSEDMGLANEQYF. The CDR3, as DNA: TGTGCCAGCAGTGAAGATATGGGACTAGCGAACGAGCAGTACTTC.

This sequence joins TRBV29-1 and TRBJ2-1, with D maybe TRBD1 (6 bases). CDR3 size: 16 residues. Germline CDR1 SQVTM, CDR2 ANQGSEA. V dropped 2 bases and J dropped 0 bases, with 14 bases sitting between them. CDR3 in DNA: TGCAGCGTTGAAAAATCAGGGGCGAGCTCCTACAATGAGCAGTTCTTC. It is translated as CSVEKSGASSYNEQFF.

The CDR3 DNA reads as TGTGCCAGCAGTCTAGGACAGGGGGCGGAGTACTTC. Translation gives CASSLGQGAEYF. The genes are TRBV2 and TRBJ2-7; 11 nucleotides agree with TRBD1. The CDR3 sequence is 12 residues long. The V gene's germline CDR1 is SNHLY and CDR2 FYNNEI. V gave up 5 bases and J gave up 11 bases; unmatched junction bases: 5.

This clonotype was picked up many times. The chain is built from TRBV7-9 and TRBJ2-5, with 11 bases that match TRBD2. Per germline, CDR1 SEHNR and CDR2 FQNEAQ (reference sequence). V gave up 5 bases and J gave up 9 bases; unmatched junction bases: 11. This CDR3 is built from 15 residues. The CDR3, as DNA: TGTGCCAGCAGCCCCCAACTAGCGGGGGCCGATCCCCAGTACTTC. It encodes CASSPQLAGADPQYF.

This clonotype was seen ten or more times. CDR3 region: CSARGWGDRGLNTEAFF. The DNA of the CDR3 is TGCAGTGCTAGAGGGTGGGGGGACAGGGGGTTGAACACTGAAGCTTTCTTT. The chain has TRBV20-1 and TRBJ1-1; 11 nucleotides match TRBD1. The CDR3 runs 17 residues. V was clipped by 1 base and J by 0 bases; unmatched bases: 7. CDR1 and CDR2 from the germline V gene are DFQATT and SNEGSKA (reference sequence).

This clonotype was counted a few times. This chain joins TRBV7-8 and TRBJ2-1; D gene ambiguous. With 2 bases removed from V and 1 base from J, the gap between germline ends came to 9 bases. In germline, CDR1 is SGHVS, CDR2 FQNEAQ. This CDR3 contains 15 residues. The CDR3 coding sequence is TGTGCCAGCAGCTTATCAGAAATATCCTACAATGAGCAGTTCTTC. Protein: CASSLSEISYNEQFF.

Many counts were recorded for this clonotype. The chain combines TRBV12-3 or TRBV12-4 with TRBJ2-1; possibly TRBD2 for D (6 bases). This CDR3 is 15 amino acids long. V dropped 10 bases and J dropped 2 bases, with 18 bases sitting between them. The CDR3: CAIPTGLPTYNEQFF. CDR3 nucleotide sequence: TGTGCCATCCCCACGGGACTCCCGACCTACAATGAGCAGTTCTTC.

In this sample, this clonotype turned up a few times. The genes are TRBV6-5 and TRBJ1-2, with D possibly matching TRBD1 (5 bases). The germline gives CDR1 MNHEY, CDR2 SVGAGI. CDR3 length equals 14 residues. The ends were cut back, 0 bases at V and 4 bases at J, with 9 bases in the middle. CDR3 in DNA: TGTGCCAGCAGTTACTCGGGGGGACTCTATGGCTACACCTTC. It specifies CASSYSGGLYGYTF.

In its sample, this clonotype was seen many times. The chain joins TRBV2 to TRBJ2-1, with a possible D match to TRBD2 (5 bases). V was clipped by 8 bases and J by 5 bases, with 10 bases between them. Germline values: CDR1 SNHLY, CDR2 FYNNEI. The length of the CDR3 is 12 residues. The CDR3 loop reads CASGGLHNEQFF. The CDR3 bases are TGTGCCAGCGGTGGACTTCACAATGAGCAGTTCTTC.

The sample holds a few counts of this clonotype. V gene TRBV7-2 combines with J gene TRBJ2-4; either TRBD1 or TRBD2 may supply D (6 bases each). This CDR3 region has 14 residues. The germline gives CDR1 SGHTA, CDR2 FQGNSA. Trimming pared 5 bases from V and 8 bases from J, leaving 16 bases between. The CDR3 coding sequence is TGTGCCAGCAGCCGAAGTAGGGGGGCAGACATTCAGTACTTC. Residues: CASSRSRGADIQYF.

This clonotype has a count of ten or more. The rearrangement uses TRBV20-1 and TRBJ2-7, with 8 bases aligning to TRBD1. V lost 0 bases to trimming and J lost 7 bases; unmatched junction nucleotides: 8. CDR1 and CDR2 from the germline V gene are DFQATT and SNEGSKA (reference sequence). CDR3 length equals 14 residues. The CDR3 sequence is CSARDRRGLGEQYF. The CDR3 bases are TGCAGTGCTAGAGACCGCAGGGGGCTGGGAGAGCAGTACTTC.

At least ten counts were recorded for this clonotype. This chain links TRBV5-1 with TRBJ2-7, with 7 bases that match TRBD2. V dropped 4 bases and J dropped 1; count of bases not matched to a gene: 8. This CDR3 comprises 15 residues. Germline-derived CDR1 and CDR2 are SGHRS and YFSETQ. CDR3 coding DNA: TGCGCCAGCAGCGGCGGACTAGGTGGTTCCTACGAGCAGTACTTC. It yields the protein CASSGGLGGSYEQYF.

This clonotype occurred many times. The chain links TRBV28 to TRBJ1-5; weak D call: TRBD1 (6 bases). There are 14 residues in the CDR3. Deletions cut 7 bases from V and 9 bases from J, with 19 bases between. Germline CDR1 and CDR2: MDHEN and SYDVKM. The CDR3 spells CASTRWGAGRPQHF. The CDR3, as DNA: TGTGCCAGCACCCGATGGGGGGCAGGGAGGCCCCAGCATTTT.

In this sample, this clonotype turned up a few times. One end of the junction fails to match germline, which may point to a read error. The J gene is TRBJ1-5, the V gene TRBV7-2; 7 nucleotides agree with TRBD1. The CDR3 consists of 15 residues. The germline V gene has CDR1 SGHTA and CDR2 FQGNSA. The DNA for the CDR3 is TGTGCCGGCAGCCTACAGGGGCCTAGCAATCAGCCCCAGCATTTT. Its protein product is CAGSLQGPSNQPQHF.

This chain uses TRBV3-1 with TRBJ2-1; tentatively, D is TRBD2 (5 bases). This CDR3 is built from 20 residues. The V end lost 4 bases, the J end lost 0 bases, and 25 bases lay between the germline ends. Germline CDR1 LGHDT, CDR2 YNNKEL (reference sequence). The CDR3 loop reads CASSPRMGLGRGGSYNEQFF. DNA of the CDR3: TGTGCCAGCAGCCCAAGGATGGGCCTTGGAAGAGGAGGCTCCTACAATGAGCAGTTCTTC.

This clonotype was seen repeatedly, ten times or more. Written as DNA, the CDR3 is TGTGCCAGCAGCCAGCTAGGGGGACAGGGTGACACCGGGGAGCTGTTTTTT. It translates to CASSQLGGQGDTGELFF. The V call is TRBV3-1, the J call TRBJ2-2; 9 bases line up with TRBD1. The CDR3 totals 17 residues. Germline V gene data show CDR1 as LGHDT and CDR2 as YNNKEL (reference sequence). After removal of 3 bases from V and 3 bases from J, the junction contained 8 bases not matched to a gene.

For the CDR3, the DNA is TGTGCCAGCAGTAGCAAGACGGTGGGCGCAGATACGCAGTATTTT. Translated, it gives CASSSKTVGADTQYF. The chain joins TRBV6-2 or TRBV6-3 to TRBJ2-3, with D unclear. This CDR3 is built from 15 residues. The germline V gene has CDR1 MNHEY and CDR2 SVGEGT. Trimming took off 5 bases at V and 4 bases at J, with 16 bases between the two ends.

This chain uses TRBV10-3 with TRBJ1-2; TRBD1 aligns across 7 bases. CDR3 length: 13 residues. Per germline, CDR1 ENHRY and CDR2 SYGVKD. The J segment lost 7 bases and the V segment lost 7 bases, leaving 9 bases of the junction unmatched. The CDR3 DNA follows: TGTGCCATCACCTCGACAGGGAATAGTGGCTACACCTTC. This sequence encodes CAITSTGNSGYTF.

The sample holds many counts of this clonotype. The V gene is TRBV6-2 or TRBV6-3, the J gene TRBJ1-1, with D possibly being TRBD1 (5 bases). Between the trimmed V and J ends, which lost 2 bases and 0 bases, there was a span of 13 bases. Germline lookup yields CDR1 MNHEY and CDR2 SVGEGT. CDR3 length equals 16 residues. The CDR3 region has the DNA TGTGCCAGCAGTTACGGTGGCGGGGGATTGAACACTGAAGCTTTCTTT. It is translated as CASSYGGGGLNTEAFF.

This clonotype was counted ten times or more. The chain couples TRBV6-1 to TRBJ2-3; 10 bases match TRBD2. Germline V CDR1 and CDR2: MNHNS, SASEGT. This CDR3 comprises 13 residues. The trim removed 9 bases at V and 1 base at J, leaving 1 base unmatched. The CDR3 sequence is CARGTSGTDTQYF. The DNA of the CDR3 is TGTGCCAGGGGGACTAGCGGCACAGATACGCAGTATTTT.

This clonotype occurred a few times. The chain is built from TRBV11-2 and TRBJ2-3; 12 bases are a match to TRBD1. CDR3 length: 15 amino acids. CDR1 SGHAT and CDR2 FQNNGV come from the germline V gene. Unmatched junction bases numbered 6, after V lost 7 bases and J lost 4 bases. CDR3 DNA: TGTGCCAGCACCTGGGGACAGGGGGCATCAGATACGCAGTATTTT. This encodes CASTWGQGASDTQYF.